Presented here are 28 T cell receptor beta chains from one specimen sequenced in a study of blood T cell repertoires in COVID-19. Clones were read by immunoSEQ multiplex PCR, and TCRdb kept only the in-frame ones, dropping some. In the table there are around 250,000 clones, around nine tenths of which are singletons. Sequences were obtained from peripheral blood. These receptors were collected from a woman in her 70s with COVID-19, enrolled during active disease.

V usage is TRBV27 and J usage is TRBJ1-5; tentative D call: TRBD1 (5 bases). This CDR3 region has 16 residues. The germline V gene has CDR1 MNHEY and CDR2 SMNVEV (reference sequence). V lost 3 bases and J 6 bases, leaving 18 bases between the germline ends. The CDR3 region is CASSFFSGGLGQPQHF. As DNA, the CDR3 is TGTGCCAGCAGTTTTTTCTCGGGGGGTCTAGGTCAGCCCCAGCATTTT.

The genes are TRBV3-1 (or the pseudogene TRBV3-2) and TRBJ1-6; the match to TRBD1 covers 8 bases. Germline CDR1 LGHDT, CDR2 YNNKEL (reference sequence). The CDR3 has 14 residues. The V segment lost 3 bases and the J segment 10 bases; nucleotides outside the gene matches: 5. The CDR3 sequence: CASSQAGGESPLHF. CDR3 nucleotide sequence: TGTGCCAGCAGCCAGGCAGGGGGCGAATCACCCCTCCACTTT.

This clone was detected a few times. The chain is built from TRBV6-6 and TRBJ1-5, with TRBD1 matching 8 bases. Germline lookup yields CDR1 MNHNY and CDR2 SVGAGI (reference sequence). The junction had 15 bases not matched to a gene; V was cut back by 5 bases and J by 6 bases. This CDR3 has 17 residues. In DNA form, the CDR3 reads TGTGCCAGCAGTCGGACAGGGATGGAGTTAAGCGGTCAGCCCCAGCATTTT. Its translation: CASSRTGMELSGQPQHF.

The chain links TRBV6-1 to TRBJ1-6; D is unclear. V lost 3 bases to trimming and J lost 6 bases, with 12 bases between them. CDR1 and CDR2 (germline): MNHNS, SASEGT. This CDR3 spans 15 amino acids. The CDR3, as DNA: TGTGCCAGCAGTGAGTATGCTGGCAGTAATTCACCCCTCCACTTT. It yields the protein CASSEYAGSNSPLHF.

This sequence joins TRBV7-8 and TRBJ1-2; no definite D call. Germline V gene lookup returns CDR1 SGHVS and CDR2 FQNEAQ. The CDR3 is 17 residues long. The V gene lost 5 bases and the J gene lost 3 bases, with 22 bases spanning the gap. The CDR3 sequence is CASSRKNTNRADYGYTF. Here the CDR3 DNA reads TGTGCCAGCAGCCGTAAAAACACCAACAGAGCAGACTATGGCTACACCTTC.

DNA of the CDR3: TGTGCCAGCAGCGAGGGACAGGGGAATTATGGCTACACCTTC. Translated, it gives CASSEGQGNYGYTF. The gene calls are TRBV9 and TRBJ1-2; 10 nucleotides align to TRBD1. CDR1 and CDR2 (germline): SGDLS, YYNGEE. This CDR3 comprises 14 residues. V was clipped by 3 bases and J by 5 bases; unmatched bases: 4.

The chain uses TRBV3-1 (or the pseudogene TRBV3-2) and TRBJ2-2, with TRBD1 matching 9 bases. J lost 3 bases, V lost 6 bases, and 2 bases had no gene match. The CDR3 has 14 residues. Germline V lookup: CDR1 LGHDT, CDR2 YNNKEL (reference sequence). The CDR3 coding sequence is TGTGCCAGCAGGAGACAGGGGGACACCGGGGAGCTGTTTTTT. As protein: CASRRQGDTGELFF.

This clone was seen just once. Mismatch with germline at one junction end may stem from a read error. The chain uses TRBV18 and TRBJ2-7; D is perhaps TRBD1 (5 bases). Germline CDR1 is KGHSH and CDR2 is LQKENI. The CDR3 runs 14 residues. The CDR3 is CASSPQRAGQEQYF. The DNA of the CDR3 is TGTGCCAGCTCTCCACAACGGGCAGGACAAGAGCAGTACTTC.

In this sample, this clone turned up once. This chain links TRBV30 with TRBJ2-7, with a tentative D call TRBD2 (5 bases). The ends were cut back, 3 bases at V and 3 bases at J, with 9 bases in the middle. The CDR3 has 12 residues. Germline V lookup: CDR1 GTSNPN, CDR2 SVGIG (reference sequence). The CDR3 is CAWRNGLYEQYF. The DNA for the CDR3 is TGTGCCTGGAGAAATGGACTCTACGAGCAGTACTTC.

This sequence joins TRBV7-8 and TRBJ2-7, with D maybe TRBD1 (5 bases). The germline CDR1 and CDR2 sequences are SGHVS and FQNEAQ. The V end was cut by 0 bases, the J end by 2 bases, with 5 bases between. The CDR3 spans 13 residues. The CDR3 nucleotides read TGTGCCAGCAGCTTAGCAGGGGCCTACGAGCAGTACTTC. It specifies CASSLAGAYEQYF.

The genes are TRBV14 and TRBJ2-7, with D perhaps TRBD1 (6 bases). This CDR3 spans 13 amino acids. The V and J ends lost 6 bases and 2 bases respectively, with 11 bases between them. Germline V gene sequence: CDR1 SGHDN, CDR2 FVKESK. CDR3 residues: CASRGGTTYEQYF. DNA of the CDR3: TGTGCCAGCAGAGGGGGAACCACCTACGAGCAGTACTTC.

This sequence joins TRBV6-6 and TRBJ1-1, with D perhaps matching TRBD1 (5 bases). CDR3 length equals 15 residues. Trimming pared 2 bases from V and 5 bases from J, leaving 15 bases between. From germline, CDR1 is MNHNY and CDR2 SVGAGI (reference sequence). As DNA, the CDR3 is TGTGCCAGCAGTTACGGGGCAGGGCAGAGGACTGAAGCTTTCTTT. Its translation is CASSYGAGQRTEAFF.

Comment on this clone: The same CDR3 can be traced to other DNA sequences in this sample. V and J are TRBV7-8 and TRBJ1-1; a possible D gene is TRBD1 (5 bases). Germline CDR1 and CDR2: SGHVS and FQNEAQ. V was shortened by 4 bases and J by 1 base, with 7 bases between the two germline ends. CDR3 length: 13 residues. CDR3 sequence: CASSSTGNTEAFF. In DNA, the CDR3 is TGTGCCAGCAGCTCAACAGGGAACACTGAAGCTTTCTTT.

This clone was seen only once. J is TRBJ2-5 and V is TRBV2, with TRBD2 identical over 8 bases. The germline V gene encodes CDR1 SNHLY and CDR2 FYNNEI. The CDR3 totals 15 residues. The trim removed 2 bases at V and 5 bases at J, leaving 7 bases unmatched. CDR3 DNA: TGTGCCAGCAGTGAAACCAGCGGGAGTTGGGAGACCCAGTACTTC. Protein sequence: CASSETSGSWETQYF.

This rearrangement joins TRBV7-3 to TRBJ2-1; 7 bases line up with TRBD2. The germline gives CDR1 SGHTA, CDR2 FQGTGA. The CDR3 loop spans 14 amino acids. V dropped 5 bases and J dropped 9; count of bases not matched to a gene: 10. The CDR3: CASSPGLPGGEQFF. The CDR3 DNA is TGTGCCAGCAGCCCGGGATTACCGGGGGGTGAGCAGTTCTTC.

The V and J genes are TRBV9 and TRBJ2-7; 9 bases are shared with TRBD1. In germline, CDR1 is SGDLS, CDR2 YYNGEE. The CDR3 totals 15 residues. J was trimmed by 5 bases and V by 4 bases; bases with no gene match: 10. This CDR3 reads CASSITTGGVDEQYF. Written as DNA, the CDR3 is TGTGCCAGCAGCATAACTACAGGGGGCGTAGACGAGCAGTACTTC. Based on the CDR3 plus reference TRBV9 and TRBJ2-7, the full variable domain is DSGVTQTPKHLITATGQRVTLRCSPRSGDLSVYWYQQSLDQGLQFLIQYYNGEERAKGNILERFSAQQFPDLHSELNLSSLELGDSALYFCASSITTGGVDEQYFGPGTRLTVT.

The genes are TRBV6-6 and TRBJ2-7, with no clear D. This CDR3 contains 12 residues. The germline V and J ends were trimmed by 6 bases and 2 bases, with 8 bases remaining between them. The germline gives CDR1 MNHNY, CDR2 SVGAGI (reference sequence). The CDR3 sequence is CASSPIAYEQYF. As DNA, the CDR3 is TGTGCCAGCAGCCCTATAGCCTACGAGCAGTACTTC.

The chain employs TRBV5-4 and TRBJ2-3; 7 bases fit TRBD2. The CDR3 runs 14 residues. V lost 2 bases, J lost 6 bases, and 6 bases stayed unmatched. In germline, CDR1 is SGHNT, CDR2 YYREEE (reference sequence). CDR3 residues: CASSFVGGPDTQYF. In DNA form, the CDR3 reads TGTGCCAGCAGCTTTGTGGGAGGGCCCGATACGCAGTATTTT.

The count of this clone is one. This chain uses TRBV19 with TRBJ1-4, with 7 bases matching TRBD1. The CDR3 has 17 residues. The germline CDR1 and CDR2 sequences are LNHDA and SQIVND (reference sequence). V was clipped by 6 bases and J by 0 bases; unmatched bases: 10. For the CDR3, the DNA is TGTGCCAGTAGAAGGACAGGTCGCTTAACAACTAATGAAAAACTGTTTTTT. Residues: CASRRTGRLTTNEKLFF.

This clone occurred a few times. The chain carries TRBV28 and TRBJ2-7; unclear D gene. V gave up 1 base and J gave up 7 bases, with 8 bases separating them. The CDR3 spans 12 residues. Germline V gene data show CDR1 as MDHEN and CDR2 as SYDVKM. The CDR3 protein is CASSLSVGEQYF. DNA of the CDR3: TGTGCCAGCAGTTTATCGGTCGGGGAGCAGTACTTC.

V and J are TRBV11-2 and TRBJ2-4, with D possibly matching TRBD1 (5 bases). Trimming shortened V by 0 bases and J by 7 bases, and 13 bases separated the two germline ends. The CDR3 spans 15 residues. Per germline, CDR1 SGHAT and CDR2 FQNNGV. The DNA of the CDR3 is TGTGCCAGCAGCTTAGATCAGGGCTCGTGGAACATTCAGTACTTC. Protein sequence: CASSLDQGSWNIQYF.

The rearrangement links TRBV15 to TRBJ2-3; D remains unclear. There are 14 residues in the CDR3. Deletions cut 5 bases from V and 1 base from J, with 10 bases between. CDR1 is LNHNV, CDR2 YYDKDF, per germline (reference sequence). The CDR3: CATSETLGTDTQYF. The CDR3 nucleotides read TGTGCCACCAGCGAGACTTTAGGCACAGATACGCAGTATTTT.

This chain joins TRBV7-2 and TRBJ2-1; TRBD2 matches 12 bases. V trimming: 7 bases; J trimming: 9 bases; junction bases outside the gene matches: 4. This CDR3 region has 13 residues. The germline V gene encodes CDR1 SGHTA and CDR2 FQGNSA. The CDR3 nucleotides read TGTGCCAGCAATCTACTAGCGGGAGGTGAGCAGTTCTTC. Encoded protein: CASNLLAGGEQFF.

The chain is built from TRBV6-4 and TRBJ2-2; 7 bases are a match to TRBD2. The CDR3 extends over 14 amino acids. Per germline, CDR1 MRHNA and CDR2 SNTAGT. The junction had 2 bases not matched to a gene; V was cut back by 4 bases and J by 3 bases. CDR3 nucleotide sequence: TGTGCCAGCAGTGTTCTAGCGGACACCGGGGAGCTGTTTTTT. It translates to CASSVLADTGELFF.

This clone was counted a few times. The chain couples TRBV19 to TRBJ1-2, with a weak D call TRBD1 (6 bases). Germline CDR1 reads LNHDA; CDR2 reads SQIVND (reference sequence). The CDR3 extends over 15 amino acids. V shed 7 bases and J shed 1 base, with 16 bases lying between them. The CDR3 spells CASTPEDRVNYGYTF. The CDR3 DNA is TGTGCCAGTACACCCGAGGACAGAGTTAACTATGGCTACACCTTC.

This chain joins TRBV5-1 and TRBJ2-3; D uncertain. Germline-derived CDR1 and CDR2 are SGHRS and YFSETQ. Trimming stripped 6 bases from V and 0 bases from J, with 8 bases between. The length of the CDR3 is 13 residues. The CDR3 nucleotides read TGCGCCAGCACCCCCTCTAGCACAGATACGCAGTATTTT. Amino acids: CASTPSSTDTQYF.

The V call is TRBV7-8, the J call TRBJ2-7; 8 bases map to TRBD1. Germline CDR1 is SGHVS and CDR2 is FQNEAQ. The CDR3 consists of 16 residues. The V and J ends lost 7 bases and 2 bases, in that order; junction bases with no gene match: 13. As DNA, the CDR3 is TGTGCCAGCACCCTAAACCGGGACAGGAGTACCTACGAGCAGTACTTC. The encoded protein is CASTLNRDRSTYEQYF.

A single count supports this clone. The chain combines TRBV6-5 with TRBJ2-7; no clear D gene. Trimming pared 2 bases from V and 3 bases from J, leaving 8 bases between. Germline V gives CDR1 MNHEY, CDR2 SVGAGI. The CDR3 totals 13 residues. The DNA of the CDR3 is TGTGCCAGCAGTTACGCAGATTACTACGAGCAGTACTTC. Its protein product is CASSYADYYEQYF.